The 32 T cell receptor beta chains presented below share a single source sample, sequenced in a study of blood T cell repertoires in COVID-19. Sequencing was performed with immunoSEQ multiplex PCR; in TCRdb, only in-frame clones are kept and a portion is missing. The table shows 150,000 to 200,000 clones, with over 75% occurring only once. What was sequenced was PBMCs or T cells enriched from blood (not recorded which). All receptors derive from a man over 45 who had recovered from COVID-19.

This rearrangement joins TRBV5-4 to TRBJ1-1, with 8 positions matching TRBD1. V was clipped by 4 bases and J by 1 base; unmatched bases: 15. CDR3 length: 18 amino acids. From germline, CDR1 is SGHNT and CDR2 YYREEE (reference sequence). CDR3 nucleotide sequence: TGTGCCAGCAGCCCCTTACGCCCAGGGGGCCCTGGGAACACTGAAGCTTTCTTT. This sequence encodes CASSPLRPGGPGNTEAFF.

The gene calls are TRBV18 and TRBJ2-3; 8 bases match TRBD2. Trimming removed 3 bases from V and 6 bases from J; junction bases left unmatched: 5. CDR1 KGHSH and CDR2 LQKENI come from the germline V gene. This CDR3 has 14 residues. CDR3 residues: CASSPRGARDTQYF. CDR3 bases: TGTGCCAGCTCACCGCGGGGGGCAAGGGATACGCAGTATTTT. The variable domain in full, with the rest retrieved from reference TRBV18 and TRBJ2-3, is NAGVMQNPRHLVRRRGQEARLRCSPMKGHSHVYWYRQLPEEGLKFMVYLQKENIIDESGMPKERFSAEFPKEGPSILRIQQVVRGDSAAYFCASSPRGARDTQYFGPGTRLTVL.

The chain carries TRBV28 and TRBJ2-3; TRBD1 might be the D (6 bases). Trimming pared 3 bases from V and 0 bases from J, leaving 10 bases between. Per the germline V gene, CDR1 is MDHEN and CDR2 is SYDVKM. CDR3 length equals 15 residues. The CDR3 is CASSFNQGSTDTQYF. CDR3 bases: TGTGCCAGCAGTTTCAATCAGGGGAGCACAGATACGCAGTATTTT.

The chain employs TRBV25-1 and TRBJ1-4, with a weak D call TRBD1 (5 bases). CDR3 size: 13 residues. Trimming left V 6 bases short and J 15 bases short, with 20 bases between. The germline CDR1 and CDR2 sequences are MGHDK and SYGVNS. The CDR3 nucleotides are TGTGCCAGCAGAGATGATAACCTGGGGGAGGTGTTTTTT. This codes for CASRDDNLGEVFF.

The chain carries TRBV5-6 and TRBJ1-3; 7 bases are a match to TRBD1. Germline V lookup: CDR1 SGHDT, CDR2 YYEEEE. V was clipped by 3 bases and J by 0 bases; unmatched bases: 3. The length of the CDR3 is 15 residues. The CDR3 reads CASSSTGTSGNTIYF. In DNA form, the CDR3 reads TGTGCCAGCAGCTCGACAGGGACCTCTGGAAACACCATATATTTT.

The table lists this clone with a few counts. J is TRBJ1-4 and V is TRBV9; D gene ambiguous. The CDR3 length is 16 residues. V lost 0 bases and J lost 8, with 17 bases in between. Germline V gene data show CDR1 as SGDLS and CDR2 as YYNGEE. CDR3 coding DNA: TGTGCCAGCAGCGTAGGAGTCGGGCCGGGAGGGGAAAAACTGTTTTTT. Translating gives CASSVGVGPGGEKLFF.

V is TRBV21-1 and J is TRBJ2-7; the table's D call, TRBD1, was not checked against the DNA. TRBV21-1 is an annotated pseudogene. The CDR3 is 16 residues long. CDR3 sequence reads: CASSARQERSDYEQYF. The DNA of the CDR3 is TGTGCCAGCAGCGCCCGACAGGAAAGGTCCGACTACGAGCAGTACTTC.

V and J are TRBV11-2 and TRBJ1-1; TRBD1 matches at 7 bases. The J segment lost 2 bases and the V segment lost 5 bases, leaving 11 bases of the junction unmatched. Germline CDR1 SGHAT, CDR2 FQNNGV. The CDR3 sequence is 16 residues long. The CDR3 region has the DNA TGTGCCAGCAGCCATAGGTGGGGACAGCAAAACACTGAAGCTTTCTTT. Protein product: CASSHRWGQQNTEAFF. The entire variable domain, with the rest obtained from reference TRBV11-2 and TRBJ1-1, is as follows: EAGVAQSPRYKIIEKRQSVAFWCNPISGHATLYWYQQILGQGPKLLIQFQNNGVVDDSQLPKDRFSAERLKGVDSTLKIQPAKLEDSAVYLCASSHRWGQQNTEAFFGQGTRLTVV.

CDR3 nucleotide sequence: TGTGCCAGCACTACTGGACAAGGTTACAATGAGCAGTTCTTC. Its translation is CASTTGQGYNEQFF. This chain links TRBV28 with TRBJ2-1, with D possibly being TRBD1 (5 bases). CDR1 MDHEN and CDR2 SYDVKM come from the germline V gene. The germline V and J ends were trimmed by 7 bases and 4 bases, with 14 bases remaining between them. The CDR3 covers 14 residues.

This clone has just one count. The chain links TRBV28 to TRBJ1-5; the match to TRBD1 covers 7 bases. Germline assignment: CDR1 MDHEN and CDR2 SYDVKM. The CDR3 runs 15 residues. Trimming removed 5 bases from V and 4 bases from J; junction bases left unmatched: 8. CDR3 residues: CASSGGDSENQPQHF. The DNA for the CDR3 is TGTGCCAGCAGTGGCGGGGACAGTGAGAATCAGCCCCAGCATTTT.

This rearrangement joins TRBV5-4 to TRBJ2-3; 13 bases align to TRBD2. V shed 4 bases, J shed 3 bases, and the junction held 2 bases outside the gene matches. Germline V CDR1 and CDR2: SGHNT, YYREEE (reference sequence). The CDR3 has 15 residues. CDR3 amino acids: CASSGGLAGTDTQYF. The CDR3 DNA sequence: TGTGCCAGCAGCGGGGGACTAGCGGGGACAGATACGCAGTATTTT.

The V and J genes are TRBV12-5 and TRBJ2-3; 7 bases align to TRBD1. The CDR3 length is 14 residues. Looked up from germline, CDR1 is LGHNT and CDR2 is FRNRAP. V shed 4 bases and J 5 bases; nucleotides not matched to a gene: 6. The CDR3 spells CASGSGQAGDTQYF. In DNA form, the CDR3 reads TGTGCTAGTGGTTCTGGACAGGCTGGAGATACGCAGTATTTT.

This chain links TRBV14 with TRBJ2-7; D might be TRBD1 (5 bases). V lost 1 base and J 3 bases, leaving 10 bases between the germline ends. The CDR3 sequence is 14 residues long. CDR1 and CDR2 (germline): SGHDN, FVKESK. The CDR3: CASSQGGGFYEQYF. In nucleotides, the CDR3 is TGTGCCAGCAGCCAAGGGGGCGGATTCTACGAGCAGTACTTC. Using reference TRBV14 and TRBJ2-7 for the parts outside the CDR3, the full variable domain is EAGVTQFPSHSVIEKGQTVTLRCDPISGHDNLYWYRRVMGKEIKFLLHFVKESKQDESGMPNNRFLAERTGGTYSTLKVQPAELEDSGVYFCASSQGGGFYEQYFGPGTRLTVT.

CDR3 DNA: TGTGCCACGGAGACCGGGGAGCTGTTTTTT. It translates to CATETGELFF. The V call is TRBV27, the J call TRBJ2-2; D is unresolved. Germline CDR1 is MNHEY and CDR2 is SMNVEV (reference sequence). The CDR3 sequence is 10 residues long. Trimming shortened V by 10 bases and J by 5 bases, and 5 bases separated the two germline ends.

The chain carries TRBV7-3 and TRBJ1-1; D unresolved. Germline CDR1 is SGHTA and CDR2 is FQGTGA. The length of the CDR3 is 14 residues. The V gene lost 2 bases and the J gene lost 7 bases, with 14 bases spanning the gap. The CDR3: CASSLGAGGNEAFF. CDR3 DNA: TGTGCCAGCAGCTTAGGTGCAGGCGGGAATGAAGCTTTCTTT.

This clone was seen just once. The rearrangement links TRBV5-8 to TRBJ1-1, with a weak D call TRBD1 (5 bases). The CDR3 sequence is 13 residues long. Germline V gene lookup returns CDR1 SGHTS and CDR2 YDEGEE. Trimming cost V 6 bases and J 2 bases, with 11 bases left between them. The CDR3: CASTYDRNTEAFF. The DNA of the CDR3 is TGTGCCAGCACCTATGACAGAAACACTGAAGCTTTCTTT.

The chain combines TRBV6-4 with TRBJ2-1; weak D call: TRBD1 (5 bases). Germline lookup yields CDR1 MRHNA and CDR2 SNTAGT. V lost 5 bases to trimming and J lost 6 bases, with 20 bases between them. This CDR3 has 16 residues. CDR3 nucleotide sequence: TGTGCCAGCAGTTTCCAGGGTGCCCCTCAAGCCAATGAGCAGTTCTTC. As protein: CASSFQGAPQANEQFF.

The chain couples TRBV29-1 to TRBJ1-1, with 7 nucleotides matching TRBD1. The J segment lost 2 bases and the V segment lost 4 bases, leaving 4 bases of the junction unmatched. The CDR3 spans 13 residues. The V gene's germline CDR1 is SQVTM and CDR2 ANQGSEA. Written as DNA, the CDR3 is TGCAGCGTTGTATCAGGGGGAAACACTGAAGCTTTCTTT. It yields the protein CSVVSGGNTEAFF.

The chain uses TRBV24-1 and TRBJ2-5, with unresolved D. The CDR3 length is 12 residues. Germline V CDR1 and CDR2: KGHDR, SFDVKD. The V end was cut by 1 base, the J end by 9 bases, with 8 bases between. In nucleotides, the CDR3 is TGTGCCACCAGTGATTTAACTCGAGCCCAGTACTTC. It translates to CATSDLTRAQYF.

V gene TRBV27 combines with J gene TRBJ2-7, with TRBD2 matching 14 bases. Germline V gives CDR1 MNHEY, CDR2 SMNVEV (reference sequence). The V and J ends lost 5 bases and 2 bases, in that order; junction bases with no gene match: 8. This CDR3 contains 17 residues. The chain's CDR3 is CASSQGTSGSRTYEQYF. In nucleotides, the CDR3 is TGTGCCAGCAGTCAAGGGACTAGCGGGAGTCGAACCTACGAGCAGTACTTC.

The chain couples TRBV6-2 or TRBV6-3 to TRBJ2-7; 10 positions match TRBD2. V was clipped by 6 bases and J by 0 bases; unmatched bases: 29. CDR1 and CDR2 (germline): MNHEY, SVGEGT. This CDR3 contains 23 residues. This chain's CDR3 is CASSLGPLGSILAGTEPSYEQYF. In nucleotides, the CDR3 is TGTGCCAGCAGCCTCGGTCCCCTAGGGAGTATACTAGCGGGGACCGAGCCCTCCTACGAGCAGTACTTC.

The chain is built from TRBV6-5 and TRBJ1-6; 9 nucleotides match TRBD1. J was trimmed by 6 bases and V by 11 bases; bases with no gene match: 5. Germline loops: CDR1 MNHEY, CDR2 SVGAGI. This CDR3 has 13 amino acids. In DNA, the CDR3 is TGTGCCGTGAAGACAGGGGGTAATTCACCCCTCCACTTT. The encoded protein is CAVKTGGNSPLHF.

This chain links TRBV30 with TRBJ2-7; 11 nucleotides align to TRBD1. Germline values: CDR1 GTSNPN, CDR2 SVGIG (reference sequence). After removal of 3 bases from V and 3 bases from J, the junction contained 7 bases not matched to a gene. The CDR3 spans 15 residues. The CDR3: CAWSPYGTGGYEQYF. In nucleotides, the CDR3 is TGTGCCTGGAGCCCCTACGGGACAGGGGGCTACGAGCAGTACTTC.

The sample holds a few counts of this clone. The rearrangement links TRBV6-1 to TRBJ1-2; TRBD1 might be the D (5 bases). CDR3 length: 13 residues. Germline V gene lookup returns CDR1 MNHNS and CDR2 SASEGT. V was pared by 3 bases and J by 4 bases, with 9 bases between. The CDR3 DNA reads TGTGCCAGCAGTGACCGGGGGAGCTATGGCTACACCTTC. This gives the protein CASSDRGSYGYTF.

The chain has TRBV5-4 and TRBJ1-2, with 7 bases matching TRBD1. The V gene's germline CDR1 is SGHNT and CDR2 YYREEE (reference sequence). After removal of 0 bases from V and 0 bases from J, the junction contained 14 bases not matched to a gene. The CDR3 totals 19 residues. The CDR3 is CASSLGAWTGHNPNYGYTF. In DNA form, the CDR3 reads TGTGCCAGCAGCTTGGGGGCTTGGACAGGCCACAATCCTAACTATGGCTACACCTTC.

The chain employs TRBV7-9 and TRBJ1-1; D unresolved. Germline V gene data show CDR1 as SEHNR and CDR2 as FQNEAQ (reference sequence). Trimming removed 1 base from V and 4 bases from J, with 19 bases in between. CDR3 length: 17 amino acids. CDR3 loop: CASSLVGGSGFGTEAFF. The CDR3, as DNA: TGTGCCAGCAGCTTAGTCGGAGGGTCCGGCTTCGGCACTGAAGCTTTCTTT.

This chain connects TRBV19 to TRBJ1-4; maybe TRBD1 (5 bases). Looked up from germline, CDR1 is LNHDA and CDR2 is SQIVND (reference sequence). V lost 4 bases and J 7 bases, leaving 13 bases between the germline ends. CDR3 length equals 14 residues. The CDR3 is CASSTTGLGEKLFF. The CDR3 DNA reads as TGTGCCAGTAGTACAACAGGTTTGGGTGAAAAACTGTTTTTT. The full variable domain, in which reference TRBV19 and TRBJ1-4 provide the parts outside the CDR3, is DGGITQSPKYLFRKEGQNVTLSCEQNLNHDAMYWYRQDPGQGLRLIYYSQIVNDFQKGDIAEGYSVSREKKESFPLTVTSAQKNPTAFYLCASSTTGLGEKLFFGSGTQLSVL.

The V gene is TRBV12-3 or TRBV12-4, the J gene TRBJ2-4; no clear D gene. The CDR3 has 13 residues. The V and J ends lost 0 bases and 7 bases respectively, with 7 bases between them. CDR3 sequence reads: CASSLAGRNIQYF. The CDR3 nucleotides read TGTGCCAGCAGTTTAGCGGGCAGGAACATTCAGTACTTC.

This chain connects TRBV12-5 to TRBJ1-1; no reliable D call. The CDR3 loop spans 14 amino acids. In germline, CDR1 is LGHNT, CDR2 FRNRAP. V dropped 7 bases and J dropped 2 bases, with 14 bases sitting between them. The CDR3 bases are TGTGCTAGTGCCCGGGAGGTGGGCAACACTGAAGCTTTCTTT. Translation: CASAREVGNTEAFF.

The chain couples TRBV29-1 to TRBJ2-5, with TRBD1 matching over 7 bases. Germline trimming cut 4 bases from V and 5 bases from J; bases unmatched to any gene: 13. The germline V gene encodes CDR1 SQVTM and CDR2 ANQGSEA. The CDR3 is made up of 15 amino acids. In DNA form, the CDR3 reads TGCAGCGTTGGGTTAACAGGGGTTGAGGGGGAGACCCAGTACTTC. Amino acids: CSVGLTGVEGETQYF.

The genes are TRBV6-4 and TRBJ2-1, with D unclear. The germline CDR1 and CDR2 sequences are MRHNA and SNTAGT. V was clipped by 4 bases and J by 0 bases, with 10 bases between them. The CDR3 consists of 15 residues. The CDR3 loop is CASSAEPGSYNEQFF. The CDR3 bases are TGTGCCAGCAGTGCCGAGCCGGGCTCCTACAATGAGCAGTTCTTC.

The CDR3 sequence: CASSPPGTVYNEQFF. The CDR3 DNA reads TGTGCCAGCTCACCCCCCGGGACAGTATACAATGAGCAGTTCTTC. The rearrangement uses TRBV18 and TRBJ2-1, with 7 bases aligning to TRBD1. Per the germline V gene, CDR1 is KGHSH and CDR2 is LQKENI. The CDR3 is made up of 15 amino acids. Trimming cost V 3 bases and J 4 bases; bases outside gene matches: 6.